Below, 23 T cell receptor beta chains from the same sample are listed, as sequenced in a study of blood T cell repertoires in COVID-19. The assay was immunoSEQ multiplex PCR, and TCRdb's table has in-frame clones only and misses some. Among 80,000 or so clones listed, approximately 85% were seen once. Sequencing used peripheral blood. Source of these receptors: a man aged 45 to 65 with COVID-19, enrolled during active disease.

The rearrangement joins TRBV7-9 to TRBJ2-5, with unresolved D. Per germline, CDR1 SEHNR and CDR2 FQNEAQ (reference sequence). Trimming took 5 bases from V and 5 from J, leaving 15 bases between them. The CDR3 is 14 residues long. This CDR3 reads CASSPTDTFETQYF. CDR3 DNA: TGTGCCAGCAGCCCAACTGACACGTTCGAGACCCAGTACTTC. Full variable domain (outside the CDR3, taken from reference TRBV7-9 and TRBJ2-5): DTGVSQNPRHKITKRGQNVTFRCDPISEHNRLYWYRQTLGQGPEFLTYFQNEAQLEKSRLLSDRFSAERPKGSFSTLEIQRTEQGDSAMYLCASSPTDTFETQYFGPGTRLLVL.

The chain joins TRBV5-6 to TRBJ1-5; D remains ambiguous. Germline V gives CDR1 SGHDT, CDR2 YYEEEE. The ends were cut back, 4 bases at V and 5 bases at J, with 7 bases in the middle. The CDR3 sequence is 12 residues long. This CDR3 is CASSRGDQPQHF. Written as DNA, the CDR3 is TGTGCCAGCAGCCGCGGAGATCAGCCCCAGCATTTT.

The CDR3 coding sequence is TGTGCCAGCAGCTTACGAGCAAATGAAGCTTTCTTT. Protein: CASSLRANEAFF. The gene calls are TRBV7-9 and TRBJ1-1; the D is unclear. Germline V gives CDR1 SEHNR, CDR2 FQNEAQ (reference sequence). This CDR3 is built from 12 residues. The ends were cut back, 2 bases at V and 7 bases at J, with 8 bases in the middle. Supplemented by reference TRBV7-9 and TRBJ1-1, the full variable domain reads DTGVSQNPRHKITKRGQNVTFRCDPISEHNRLYWYRQTLGQGPEFLTYFQNEAQLEKSRLLSDRFSAERPKGSFSTLEIQRTEQGDSAMYLCASSLRANEAFFGQGTRLTVV.

This clone was seen once. This sequence joins TRBV19 and TRBJ2-3; 7 positions agree with TRBD2. V was clipped by 6 bases and J by 4 bases; unmatched bases: 7. The CDR3 is 14 residues long. CDR1 is LNHDA, CDR2 SQIVND, per germline (reference sequence). CDR3 in amino acids: CASRSGLVSDTQYF. The CDR3 bases are TGTGCCAGTAGATCCGGACTAGTGTCAGATACGCAGTATTTT.

The V call is TRBV4-1, the J call TRBJ1-1; D is undetermined. The V end lost 0 bases, the J end lost 4 bases, and 6 bases lay between the germline ends. The germline gives CDR1 MGHRA, CDR2 YSYEKL. This CDR3 is built from 13 residues. CDR3 in amino acids: CASSQEYGTEAFF. DNA of the CDR3: TGCGCCAGCAGCCAAGAATACGGCACTGAAGCTTTCTTT.

The V gene is TRBV7-9, the J gene TRBJ2-3, with 10 bases fitting TRBD2. The CDR3 contains 16 residues. Per the germline V gene, CDR1 is SEHNR and CDR2 is FQNEAQ (reference sequence). The junction had 8 bases not matched to a gene; V was cut back by 3 bases and J by 5 bases. DNA of the CDR3: TGTGCCAGCAGCTTGGTGCTAGCGGGAGCGGGAGATACGCAGTATTTT. Its protein product is CASSLVLAGAGDTQYF.

This clone was detected only a few times. The chain links TRBV27 to TRBJ1-2; perhaps TRBD1 as D (6 bases). Between the trimmed V and J ends, which lost 5 bases and 0 bases, there was a span of 16 bases. CDR1 and CDR2 (germline): MNHEY, SMNVEV (reference sequence). The length of the CDR3 is 16 residues. The CDR3 protein is CASSPLGQSANYGYTF. CDR3 coding DNA: TGTGCCAGCAGTCCTTTAGGACAGTCCGCTAACTATGGCTACACCTTC.

J is TRBJ2-1 and V is TRBV5-5, with 8 bases lining up with TRBD2. The V gene's germline CDR1 is SGHKS and CDR2 YYEKEE (reference sequence). The CDR3 is 16 amino acids. V lost 1 base to trimming and J lost 1 base; unmatched junction nucleotides: 4. Here the CDR3 DNA reads TGTGCCAGCAGCTTGAACGGCGGGAGGTCCTACAATGAGCAGTTCTTC. Translation gives CASSLNGGRSYNEQFF.

The table lists this clone with a count of one. J is TRBJ1-2 and V is TRBV6-6, with D unresolved. Germline loops: CDR1 MNHNY, CDR2 SVGAGI (reference sequence). V was trimmed by 2 bases and J by 7 bases, leaving 8 bases between them. The CDR3 extends over 12 amino acids. CDR3 loop: CASSYDRGGYTF. CDR3 sequence (DNA): TGTGCCAGCAGTTACGATCGGGGTGGCTACACCTTC.

This clone was detected only once. J is TRBJ1-2 and V is TRBV28; TRBD1 matches at 9 bases. CDR1 and CDR2 from the germline V gene are MDHEN and SYDVKM. V lost 4 bases and J lost 5; bases outside the gene matches: 5. This CDR3 region has 14 residues. CDR3 sequence: CASSSGQGRYGYTF. CDR3 DNA sequence: TGTGCCAGCAGTTCGGGACAGGGAAGGTATGGCTACACCTTC.

The J gene is TRBJ2-3, the V gene TRBV2; 10 bases fit TRBD2. Looked up from germline, CDR1 is SNHLY and CDR2 is FYNNEI. The CDR3 is made up of 17 amino acids. Germline trimming cut 0 bases from V and 5 bases from J; bases unmatched to any gene: 8. The CDR3 reads CASSEARLAGVIDTQYF. The CDR3 coding sequence is TGTGCCAGCAGTGAAGCGCGGCTAGCGGGAGTTATAGATACGCAGTATTTT.

V and J are TRBV2 and TRBJ2-5; D gene ambiguous. CDR3 length: 12 residues. Germline lookup yields CDR1 SNHLY and CDR2 FYNNEI. V dropped 8 bases and J dropped 4 bases, with 11 bases sitting between them. The CDR3 here is CASGYRRETQYF. The DNA of the CDR3 is TGTGCCAGCGGGTACCGGAGAGAGACCCAGTACTTC.

The chain employs TRBV11-3 and TRBJ2-3, with D maybe TRBD1 (6 bases). Deletions cut 7 bases from V and 4 bases from J, with 24 bases between. Germline CDR1 is SGHNT and CDR2 is YENEEA. The CDR3 totals 17 residues. The CDR3 region is CASNPRGVGAWADTQYF. The CDR3 DNA reads TGTGCCAGCAACCCCCGAGGAGTGGGGGCTTGGGCAGATACGCAGTATTTT.

The chain recombines TRBV6-6 with TRBJ1-6; 7 bases are a match to TRBD1. Germline assignment: CDR1 MNHNY and CDR2 SVGAGI (reference sequence). Trimming removed 6 bases from V and 10 bases from J; junction bases left unmatched: 9. This CDR3 has 14 amino acids. The CDR3 DNA reads TGTGCCAGCAGCCGGGACAGTGGGGGATCACCCCTCCACTTT. Encoded protein: CASSRDSGGSPLHF.

This clone was picked up one time. The chain combines TRBV7-3 with TRBJ2-1; 8 bases align to TRBD2. CDR3 length: 17 residues. From germline, CDR1 is SGHTA and CDR2 FQGTGA. Trimming at V came to 2 bases and at J to 7 bases, leaving 13 bases not matched to a gene. The CDR3 DNA sequence: TGTGCCAGCAGCTTAGGAGGGTGGAGCGGGAGTGGGAATGAGCAGTTCTTC. Translated: CASSLGGWSGSGNEQFF.

The chain recombines TRBV10-3 with TRBJ2-4, with a weak D call TRBD1 (6 bases). Germline CDR1 ENHRY, CDR2 SYGVKD. V was cut by 6 bases and J by 5 bases, with 14 bases left in between. This CDR3 comprises 14 residues. CDR3 nucleotides: TGTGCCATCAGGGCCCAGGGGCCTGAAAACATTCAGTACTTC. Its translation is CAIRAQGPENIQYF.

V usage is TRBV28 and J usage is TRBJ1-1; D not certain. Trimming shortened V by 7 bases and J by 1 base, and 13 bases separated the two germline ends. This CDR3 spans 14 amino acids. CDR1 is MDHEN, CDR2 SYDVKM, per germline. The CDR3 loop reads CASTPGTPNTEAFF. CDR3 in DNA: TGTGCCAGCACCCCTGGCACACCGAACACTGAAGCTTTCTTT.

V usage is TRBV5-6 and J usage is TRBJ1-4; the D is unclear. There are 17 residues in the CDR3. CDR1 is SGHDT and CDR2 is YYEEEE in the germline V gene. V was trimmed by 4 bases and J by 0 bases, leaving 16 bases between them. The CDR3 bases are TGTGCCAGCAGCAGCTTGTATCAGGTGGCAACTAATGAAAAACTGTTTTTT. This sequence encodes CASSSLYQVATNEKLFF.

This clone has just a few counts. The chain is built from TRBV27 and TRBJ2-3; 9 positions match TRBD1. The length of the CDR3 is 15 residues. With V trimmed by 4 bases and J by 8 bases, 10 bases remained unmatched. The germline V gene encodes CDR1 MNHEY and CDR2 SMNVEV (reference sequence). In DNA, the CDR3 is TGTGCCAGCAGTTCTCAGGACAGGGGCTTAGGTACGCAGTATTTT. This sequence encodes CASSSQDRGLGTQYF.

The rearrangement links TRBV10-3 to TRBJ1-5; 12 nucleotides match TRBD1. J lost 5 bases, V lost 4 bases, and 6 bases had no gene match. CDR1 ENHRY and CDR2 SYGVKD come from the germline V gene. The CDR3 is 16 residues long. Written as DNA, the CDR3 is TGTGCCATCAGTGCCGCCGGGACAGGGGGCTATCAGCCCCAGCATTTT. It specifies CAISAAGTGGYQPQHF.

J is TRBJ2-3 and V is TRBV5-1; 7 bases map to TRBD2. CDR3 size: 17 residues. Losses at the gene ends were 0 bases for V and 0 bases for J; bases not matched to a gene: 7. Germline assignment: CDR1 SGHRS and CDR2 YFSETQ. The CDR3 loop is CASSLAGGTASTDTQYF. The DNA for the CDR3 is TGCGCCAGCAGCTTGGCCGGGGGGACGGCTAGCACAGATACGCAGTATTTT.

The V and J genes are TRBV7-2 and TRBJ2-2; D is uncertain. This CDR3 is built from 15 residues. CDR1 and CDR2 (germline): SGHTA, FQGNSA. Trimming removed 5 bases from V and 1 base from J, with 11 bases in between. The CDR3 DNA reads as TGTGCCAGCAGCCCGCGGAGCCTGAACACCGGGGAGCTGTTTTTT. Its translation: CASSPRSLNTGELFF.

The chain uses TRBV6-5 and TRBJ2-3; D not resolved. Germline loops: CDR1 MNHEY, CDR2 SVGAGI. CDR3 size: 16 residues. V shed 0 bases and J shed 0 bases, with 10 bases lying between them. This CDR3 reads CASSYSPPGSTDTQYF. CDR3 coding DNA: TGTGCCAGCAGTTACTCCCCACCAGGCAGCACAGATACGCAGTATTTT.